Below, one TCR beta chain is given with its context. The CDR3 runs 12 residues. The V end was cut by 7 bases, the J end by 15 bases, with 19 bases between. Germline CDR1 and CDR2: MNHEY and SVGAGI. Data came from immunoSEQ multiplex PCR; TCRdb stores just in-frame clones and leaves some out. Among some 99,000 clones, 90% were seen once, and the ten largest hold roughly 4%. This sample was included in a study of control samples from healthy donors and cancer patients. Specimen: blood. The rearrangement joins TRBV6-5 to TRBJ2-1; D unresolved. The TCR comes from a human donor in good health. The donor label of this sample is uncertain. CDR3 bases: TGTGCCAGCACCGCCGGTGTTGGCCCGAGGTTCTTC. It yields the protein CASTAGVGPRFF.